This T cell receptor (beta chain) appears in the sequencing data of a study of control samples from healthy donors and cancer patients. TCRdb's table, derived via immunoSEQ multiplex PCR, lists solely in-frame clones and lacks some. Of just over 150,000 clones in the sample, approximately 93% were seen once. Germline V gene data show CDR1 as SQVTM and CDR2 as ANQGSEA. Trimming removed 4 bases from V and 2 bases from J; junction bases left unmatched: 7. The CDR3 consists of 15 residues. This TCR was recovered from a middle-aged woman in good health. The chain employs TRBV29-1 and TRBJ1-5; 8 bases match TRBD1. The sequenced sample was blood. CDR3 DNA sequence: TGCAGCGTTGGTCAGGACAGGGTAGGCAATCAGCCCCAGCATTTT. It translates to CSVGQDRVGNQPQHF.